The rows below give T cell receptor beta chains drawn from one sample of a study of shared clonotypes between healthy human individuals. Measured with immunoSEQ multiplex PCR; TCRdb has only the in-frame clones, and not every one. The repertoire holds more than 500,000 clones, with 95% as singletons. What was sequenced was naive CD8+ T cells sorted from blood. These receptors were obtained from a woman in her 30s in good health. The conserved cysteine and the conserved F or W are not part of the CDR3 here. Each record gives: CDR3 length, V gene, clone size, CDR3 protein. Expanded clones are given a class, and other clones once, few, many or no size at all.

>9|TRBV5-6|-
ASSLAREQY
>14|TRBV28|-
ASSGDLEREQETQY
>10|TRBV19|-
ASRTGGTEAF
>14|TRBV10-2|-
ASRLERELGTDTQY
>15|TRBV2|-
ASSESVSLSMNTEAF
>9|TRBV28|-
ASRAPWGYT
>11|TRBV6-5|-
ATAGTGGNEQY
>11|TRBV10-2|-
ASSEGVLTEAF
>14|TRBV28|-
ASSLLQGMDKNIQY
>11|TRBV29-1|-
SVVVRGSNVLT
>12|TRBV12-5|-
ASGLSEVVNEQF
>10|TRBV15|-
ATSRNAYEQY
>12|TRBV13|-
ASSRRGGITEAF
>14|TRBV5-1|-
ASSAGIHQGTGELF
>13|TRBV21-1|-
ASSRRDLITDTQY
>14|TRBV10-3|-
AISEFPGGPYNEQF
>15|TRBV7-9|-
ASSLSSLSSGRETQY
>13|TRBV2|-
ASREPGQGVGEQF
>11|TRBV5-4|-
ASSLAGNQPQH
>13|TRBV6-4|-
ASSDSTSGSNEQF
>12|TRBV19|-
ASKDRLETDTQY
>12|TRBV28|-
ASIPGQGPNEQF
>15|TRBV25-1|-
ASSEYDLAGGEETQY
>13|TRBV28|-
ASSLVDGAGDTQY
>10|TRBV2|few
ASRLGSTEAF
>14|TRBV27|once
ASSSRTSGRIDEQY
>11|TRBV2|-
ASWGQDTDTQY
>12|TRBV30|-
AWSVRVSNEKLF
>16|TRBV28|-
ASSFRLAGGVAKNIQY
>12|TRBV10-3|-
AISESVSTHEQY
>17|TRBV13|-
ASRRPGLATANDTDTQY
>9|TRBV11-2|-
ASSLGHEQF
>10|TRBV11-2|once
ASSSLRGEAF
>13|TRBV7-9|-
ASSSLAGSYNEQF
>13|TRBV7-2|-
ASSQLAGGPDTQY
>11|TRBV7-8|-
ASGRWTVKGYT
>10|TRBV7-9|-
ASSFDSSEQF
>15|TRBV4-2|-
ASSQDPATLFTREQF
>12|TRBV19|once
ASRNVGIGTEAF
>12|TRBV14|-
ASSQSLRIYEQY
>12|TRBV7-5|-
VRSYKDRGQGYT
>14|TRBV7-2|-
ASSFTTGSSYNEQF